This TCR beta chain was documented in a study of blood T cell repertoires in COVID-19. Study-level background: Material from acute and convalescent COVID-19 was sourced from the United States, Italy and Spain. The cDNA or gDNA used as material had been derived from T cells, B-cell-depleted T cells, or PBMCs.

As processed by the authors: It was from reference gene primer amplification that nucleated cell counts were estimated. The table came from immunoSEQ multiplex PCR; TCRdb's copy has only in-frame clones and leaves some out. V and J calls and clone size are copied from that table; D and trimming were computed from the DNA. The sample carries 250,000 to 350,000 clones, approximately 85% recorded once. Germline V gives CDR1 SNHLY, CDR2 FYNNEI. The junction had 5 bases not matched to a gene; V was cut back by 5 bases and J by 4 bases. CDR3 size: 14 residues. Followed over time, Seattle patients had been enrolled while infection was active.

The J gene is TRBJ1-1, the V gene TRBV2; 9 bases agree with TRBD1. The sequence came from a human donor with COVID-19, enrolled during active disease. The donor label of this sample is uncertain. Sequenced: peripheral blood. CDR3 sequence: CASSILTGGTEAFF. The CDR3 nucleotides are TGTGCCAGCAGTATTCTGACAGGGGGCACTGAAGCTTTCTTT.